The 24 T cell receptor beta chains given below trace back to one sample, sequenced in a study of Ad26.COV2.S vaccination and SARS-CoV-2 variants. Indicated treatment: roughly 19 received Ad26.COV2.S at low or high dose, single or two shots; several received placebo; per-sample allocation not given. Sampling occurred on day 63 after the first vaccine or placebo injection. Sequencing used immunoSEQ multiplex PCR; TCRdb keeps in-frame clones, though not all of them. The sample records about 250,000 clones, about 89% being singletons. The sample consisted of peripheral blood, taken in a trial of Ad26.COV2.S vaccine versus placebo. The source of these receptors is a person between 18 and 59 years old who received the Ad26.COV2.S COVID-19 vaccine or a placebo.

The chain recombines TRBV5-5 with TRBJ1-2; D might be TRBD1 (5 bases). CDR1 and CDR2 (germline): SGHKS, YYEKEE (reference sequence). CDR3 length: 17 residues. Deletions cut 3 bases from V and 8 bases from J, with 26 bases between. CDR3 in amino acids: CASSSFAGTHLPAGYTF. Here the CDR3 DNA reads TGTGCCAGCAGCTCCTTTGCCGGGACCCATCTCCCTGCGGGCTACACCTTC.

The gene calls are TRBV7-2 and TRBJ1-2, with TRBD1 matching 7 bases. Trimming took 0 bases from V and 4 from J; bases not matched to a gene: 8. The V gene's germline CDR1 is SGHTA and CDR2 FQGNSA. The CDR3 contains 16 residues. The CDR3 coding sequence is TGTGCCAGCAGCTTAGCGCAGGGACAGTGGGGCTATGGCTACACCTTC. Translating it yields CASSLAQGQWGYGYTF.

The V gene is TRBV29-1, the J gene TRBJ1-1; D is undetermined. The CDR3 is 12 residues long. CDR1 is SQVTM, CDR2 ANQGSEA, per germline. The germline V and J ends were trimmed by 1 base and 0 bases, with 3 bases remaining between them. CDR3 coding DNA: TGCAGCGTTGAAGGGGTGAACACTGAAGCTTTCTTT. Amino acids: CSVEGVNTEAFF.

The V gene is TRBV7-3, the J gene TRBJ1-2; D may be TRBD1 (6 bases). This CDR3 has 15 amino acids. Germline CDR1 is SGHTA and CDR2 is FQGTGA. V lost 4 bases and J lost 1, with 13 bases in between. The CDR3 loop is CASSSDPGVNYGYTF. CDR3 DNA: TGTGCCAGCAGCTCCGATCCAGGGGTTAACTATGGCTACACCTTC.

V usage is TRBV9 and J usage is TRBJ1-2; the D gene is possibly TRBD1 (5 bases). The CDR3 spans 15 residues. V dropped 0 bases and J dropped 1 base, with 10 bases sitting between them. Germline V gene data show CDR1 as SGDLS and CDR2 as YYNGEE. The CDR3 loop is CASSVGGDDNYGYTF. The DNA for the CDR3 is TGTGCCAGCAGCGTAGGGGGCGATGATAACTATGGCTACACCTTC. Using reference TRBV9 and TRBJ1-2 for the parts outside the CDR3, the full variable domain is DSGVTQTPKHLITATGQRVTLRCSPRSGDLSVYWYQQSLDQGLQFLIQYYNGEERAKGNILERFSAQQFPDLHSELNLSSLELGDSALYFCASSVGGDDNYGYTFGSGTRLTVV.

CDR3 protein: CASGRNTEAFF. The DNA for the CDR3 is TGTGCCAGCGGCAGAAACACTGAAGCTTTCTTT. The gene calls are TRBV3-1 (or the pseudogene TRBV3-2) and TRBJ1-1; D is undetermined. The CDR3 runs 11 residues. Germline assignment: CDR1 LGHDT and CDR2 YNNKEL (reference sequence). V shed 8 bases and J shed 2 bases, with 6 bases lying between them.

This chain joins TRBV27 and TRBJ2-2; no clear D. V shed 3 bases and J shed 7 bases, with 15 bases lying between them. Looked up from germline, CDR1 is MNHEY and CDR2 is SMNVEV (reference sequence). The CDR3 extends over 15 amino acids. CDR3 nucleotides: TGTGCCAGCAGTTTGTGGGCAGTCAATATCGGGGAGCTGTTTTTT. Its translation: CASSLWAVNIGELFF.

The table lists this clone with a count of one. This chain links TRBV7-8 with TRBJ1-3; D not resolved. Germline loops: CDR1 SGHVS, CDR2 FQNEAQ. Deletions cut 3 bases from V and 0 bases from J, with 9 bases between. The CDR3 covers 15 residues. The CDR3 DNA is TGTGCCAGCAGCTTCGGACGTAGCTCTGGAAACACCATATATTTT. Translated: CASSFGRSSGNTIYF.

This rearrangement joins TRBV6-2 or TRBV6-3 to TRBJ1-2, with no clear D. CDR3 length: 14 amino acids. Trimming took 6 bases from V and 5 from J, leaving 16 bases between them. Germline assignment: CDR1 MNHEY and CDR2 SVGEGT. CDR3 loop: CASSPIGRGYGYTF. The CDR3 nucleotides read TGTGCCAGCAGCCCAATCGGGCGAGGATATGGCTACACCTTC.

CDR3 DNA sequence: TGTGCCAGCAGCGTAGTGGGAGGGGTTGGAGGCTACACCTTC. Protein product: CASSVVGGVGGYTF. The V call is TRBV9, the J call TRBJ1-2; tentative D call: TRBD1 (5 bases). V was trimmed by 0 bases and J by 8 bases, leaving 14 bases between them. The CDR3 is 14 residues long. Germline CDR1 and CDR2: SGDLS and YYNGEE.

The chain uses TRBV7-9 and TRBJ1-1; 7 nucleotides agree with TRBD1. Germline-derived CDR1 and CDR2 are SEHNR and FQNEAQ (reference sequence). V lost 3 bases, J lost 5 bases, and 6 bases stayed unmatched. The CDR3 has 14 residues. As DNA, the CDR3 is TGTGCCAGCAGCTTGACAGGGAAGGTTACTGAAGCTTTCTTT. Protein sequence: CASSLTGKVTEAFF.

The J gene is TRBJ2-3, the V gene TRBV5-1; the D gene is possibly TRBD2 (6 bases). Trimming shortened V by 2 bases and J by 4 bases, and 14 bases separated the two germline ends. CDR1 is SGHRS and CDR2 is YFSETQ in the germline V gene. The CDR3 is 15 residues long. DNA for the CDR3: TGCGCCAGCAGCTTAACGCCAGCGGGTTCAGATACGCAGTATTTT. Its protein is CASSLTPAGSDTQYF.

The J gene is TRBJ1-4, the V gene TRBV18, with unresolved D. CDR1 is KGHSH, CDR2 LQKENI, per germline. V lost 3 bases, J lost 3 bases, and 8 bases lay in between. This CDR3 has 14 amino acids. The CDR3 region is CASSPRMANEKLFF. The CDR3 DNA sequence: TGTGCCAGCTCACCGAGAATGGCTAATGAAAAACTGTTTTTT.

The chain recombines TRBV5-1 with TRBJ1-2, with 8 bases fitting TRBD1. This CDR3 is built from 13 residues. Germline values: CDR1 SGHRS, CDR2 YFSETQ. V lost 3 bases, J lost 3 bases, and 1 base stayed unmatched. CDR3 nucleotides: TGCGCCAGCAGCTCACAGGGGGACTATGGCTACACCTTC. Its protein is CASSSQGDYGYTF. The complete variable domain, with remaining parts taken from reference TRBV5-1 and TRBJ1-2, reads KAGVTQTPRYLIKTRGQQVTLSCSPISGHRSVSWYQQTPGQGLQFLFEYFSETQRNKGNFPGRFSGRQFSNSRSEMNVSTLELGDSALYLCASSSQGDYGYTFGSGTRLTVV.

CDR3 DNA sequence: TGTGCCAGCAGCCGGGGAGGGGGAGCCACAGATACGCAGTATTTT. This gives the protein CASSRGGGATDTQYF. The chain carries TRBV11-1 and TRBJ2-3, with TRBD2 as a possible D gene (7 bases). Per the germline V gene, CDR1 is SGHAT and CDR2 is FQDESV (reference sequence). The germline V and J ends were trimmed by 5 bases and 2 bases, with 14 bases remaining between them. This CDR3 has 15 residues.

The V gene is TRBV2, the J gene TRBJ1-5; D not certain. The CDR3 totals 16 residues. The ends were cut back, 2 bases at V and 0 bases at J, with 11 bases in the middle. CDR1 is SNHLY, CDR2 FYNNEI, per germline. The chain's CDR3 is CASSERGGLSNQPQHF. In DNA form, the CDR3 reads TGTGCCAGCAGTGAACGTGGCGGCCTTAGCAATCAGCCCCAGCATTTT.

This chain links TRBV21-1 with TRBJ2-7; the DNA was not used to check the table's D call, TRBD2. TRBV21-1 is deemed a pseudogene. The CDR3 runs to 16 residues. CDR3 protein: CASPGTSGNVTYEQYF. CDR3 coding DNA: TGTGCCAGCCCTGGGACTAGCGGGAACGTCACCTACGAGCAGTACTTC.

This clone has just a few counts. Other nucleotide sequences in the sample specify the same CDR3. This chain links TRBV5-1 with TRBJ1-1; D is unclear. Germline CDR1 SGHRS, CDR2 YFSETQ. Deletions cut 0 bases from V and 1 base from J, with 7 bases between. CDR3 size: 14 residues. The CDR3 protein is CASSLAPGNTEAFF. CDR3 DNA sequence: TGCGCCAGCAGCTTGGCCCCAGGGAACACTGAAGCTTTCTTT.

The V and J genes are TRBV6-1 and TRBJ1-4; D is unresolved. The CDR3 has 16 residues. The germline V gene encodes CDR1 MNHNS and CDR2 SASEGT. Trimming cost V 0 bases and J 0 bases, with 8 bases left between them. This CDR3 is CASSEARGSTNEKLFF. As DNA, the CDR3 is TGTGCCAGCAGTGAAGCGCGGGGATCAACTAATGAAAAACTGTTTTTT.

On this clone itself: One end of the junction does not line up with germline, which may come from a read error. The gene calls are TRBV5-1 and TRBJ2-1; 10 bases line up with TRBD2. This CDR3 is 17 amino acids long. Germline assignment: CDR1 SGHRS and CDR2 YFSETQ. The DNA for the CDR3 is TGCGCCAGCGGCTTTCGGGCTAGCGGGGGTGCATACAATGAGCAGTTCTTC. Its protein product is CASGFRASGGAYNEQFF.

The chain combines TRBV5-6 with TRBJ2-2; D tentatively reads TRBD1 or TRBD2 (5 bases each). The V and J ends lost 4 bases and 6 bases respectively, with 16 bases between them. Germline CDR1 reads SGHDT; CDR2 reads YYEEEE. The length of the CDR3 is 15 residues. This chain's CDR3 is CASSRERGESGELFF. CDR3 DNA sequence: TGTGCCAGCAGCCGAGAGAGGGGCGAGTCCGGGGAGCTGTTTTTT.

The chain carries TRBV28 and TRBJ2-5, with TRBD1 matching 8 bases. Looked up from germline, CDR1 is MDHEN and CDR2 is SYDVKM. This CDR3 spans 20 amino acids. Trimming at V came to 5 bases and at J to 1 base, leaving 21 bases not matched to a gene. As DNA, the CDR3 is TGTGCCAGCAGTCAGTCACTGACTGACTATTGGGGACAGGCCCAAGAGACCCAGTACTTC. Protein: CASSQSLTDYWGQAQETQYF.

The chain has TRBV19 and TRBJ1-2, with D perhaps matching TRBD1 (5 bases). Trimming took 1 base from V and 8 from J, leaving 17 bases between them. This CDR3 contains 15 residues. In germline, CDR1 is LNHDA, CDR2 SQIVND (reference sequence). The CDR3 region is CASSIGDGLRGGYTF. In DNA form, the CDR3 reads TGTGCCAGTAGTATAGGGGACGGCCTACGAGGCGGCTACACCTTC.

This chain uses TRBV11-1 with TRBJ1-1; D is unclear. Germline-derived CDR1 and CDR2 are SGHAT and FQDESV (reference sequence). V lost 5 bases and J lost 1, with 17 bases in between. This CDR3 is 16 amino acids long. The CDR3 DNA follows: TGTGCCAGCAGCACCCGAGGCCACCCGACGAACACTGAAGCTTTCTTT. The encoded protein is CASSTRGHPTNTEAFF.